Listed below are T cell receptor beta chains from one sample, sequenced in a study of cytomegalovirus exposure and HLA in healthy donors. Here immunoSEQ multiplex PCR was the method, and the copy in TCRdb shows in-frame clones only, minus some. Of a few hundred thousand clones listed, around nine tenths are singletons. The sequencing input was PBMCs. The receptors derive from a young woman in good health and CMV-seronegative. Both conserved end residues are part of each CDR3. The D gene is left open where the match is weak. Expanded clones are given a class, and other clones once, few, many or no size at all.

>TRBD2|TRBV27|few|TRBJ2-7
CASSYTSGRSNEQYF
TGTGCCAGCAGTTACACTAGCGGGAGGTCCAACGAGCAGTACTTC
>NA|TRBV6-6|once|TRBJ2-1
CASRSGGGKNEQFF
TGTGCCAGCAGGAGCGGAGGCGGGAAAAATGAGCAGTTCTTC
>TRBD2|TRBV5-1|NA|TRBJ2-7
CASSLVAGGLAGGSSYEQYF
TGCGCCAGCAGCTTGGTGGCAGGGGGACTAGCGGGAGGGTCCTCCTACGAGCAGTACTTC
>NA|TRBV28|NA|TRBJ1-4
CASSLGGATNEKLFF
TGTGCCAGCAGTTTGGGGGGTGCAACTAATGAAAAACTGTTTTTT
>NA|TRBV28|NA|TRBJ2-5
CASSSRTVQETQYF
TGTGCCAGCAGTTCTCGAACGGTCCAAGAGACCCAGTACTTC
>NA|TRBV19|NA|TRBJ1-2
CASSTQDIHGYTF
TGTGCCAGTAGTACCCAGGACATTCATGGCTACACCTTC
>NA|TRBV5-4|NA|TRBJ2-7
CASSSGQLYEQYF
TGTGCCAGCAGCTCCGGACAGTTGTACGAGCAGTACTTC
>TRBD1|TRBV6-6|NA|TRBJ2-7
CASSPSGQVAYEQYF
TGTGCCAGCAGCCCTTCGGGACAGGTAGCGTACGAGCAGTACTTC
>NA|TRBV5-1|NA|TRBJ2-1
CASSPRDLYNEQFF
TGCGCCAGCAGCCCCCGGGACTTATACAATGAGCAGTTCTTC
>TRBD2|TRBV6-5|NA|TRBJ2-7
CASSYASGMGYEQYF
TGTGCCAGCAGTTACGCCAGCGGGATGGGCTACGAGCAGTACTTC
>NA|TRBV29-1|NA|TRBJ2-1
CSVGRDEQFF
TGCAGCGTTGGGAGGGATGAGCAGTTCTTC
>TRBD2|TRBV25-1|few|TRBJ2-1
CASTGGLVGDEQFF
TGTGCCAGCACCGGGGGACTAGTTGGTGATGAGCAGTTCTTC
>TRBD1|TRBV5-8|NA|TRBJ1-5
CASSGGTGYRQPQHF
TGTGCCAGCAGCGGTGGGACAGGGTACAGGCAGCCCCAGCATTTT
>NA|TRBV6-5|once|TRBJ2-3
CASGHRGTDTQYF
TGTGCCAGCGGACACCGGGGCACAGATACGCAGTATTTT
>NA|TRBV2|NA|TRBJ2-7
CATSSDSLYEQYF
TGTGCCACCTCCTCGGACAGCCTCTACGAGCAGTACTTC
>NA|TRBV5-1|few|TRBJ1-6
CASSSVPTVGGPLHF
TGCGCCAGCAGCTCAGTCCCAACCGTTGGGGGGCCCCTCCACTTT
>NA|TRBV7-8|NA|TRBJ1-1
CASSLAAGGGTEAFF
TGTGCCAGCAGCTTAGCTGCCGGGGGTGGCACTGAAGCTTTCTTT
>NA|TRBV6-5|NA|TRBJ1-1
CASSPTGNLNTEAFF
TGTGCCAGCAGTCCAACGGGAAATTTGAACACTGAAGCTTTCTTT
>NA|TRBV5-4|NA|TRBJ1-2
CASSPTWSNYGYTF
TGTGCCAGCAGCCCCACATGGTCTAACTATGGCTACACCTTC
>TRBD2|TRBV4-3|once|TRBJ2-7
CASSQDRASGGSGEQYF
TGCGCCAGCAGCCAAGATAGGGCTAGCGGGGGATCTGGGGAGCAGTACTTC
>NA|TRBV5-4|NA|TRBJ2-7
CASSHYRHTSYEQYF
TGTGCCAGCAGCCATTATCGGCACACTAGCTACGAGCAGTACTTC
>NA|TRBV2|NA|TRBJ1-3
CASSEEGISGNTIYF
TGTGCCAGCAGTGAGGAGGGAATCTCTGGAAACACCATATATTTT
>NA|TRBV7-3|NA|TRBJ2-5
CASSLTRQETQYF
TGTGCCAGCAGCTTAACGCGGCAAGAGACCCAGTACTTC
>TRBD2|TRBV7-2|NA|TRBJ2-1
CASSPFKSGRAEQFF
TGTGCCAGCAGCCCCTTTAAGAGCGGGAGGGCTGAGCAGTTCTTC
>TRBD1|TRBV19|NA|TRBJ2-1
CASSLAGGRRGEQFF
TGTGCCAGTAGTTTGGCAGGGGGCCGTCGTGGGGAGCAGTTCTTC
>TRBD1|TRBV5-1|NA|TRBJ1-2
CASRFGGSATGASYGYTF
TGCGCCAGCAGATTTGGGGGTTCTGCGACAGGGGCTAGCTATGGCTACACCTTC
>NA|TRBV2|once|TRBJ2-1
CASSVPSERVLPEQFF
TGTGCCAGCAGTGTTCCTAGCGAAAGAGTATTACCTGAGCAGTTCTTC
>TRBD2|TRBV30|NA|TRBJ2-1
CAWSVTAGGPRGQFF
TGTGCCTGGAGTGTAACTGCGGGAGGCCCCCGGGGGCAGTTCTTC
>NA|TRBV9|NA|TRBJ1-5
CASSVGGGNQPQHF
TGTGCCAGCAGCGTAGGCGGGGGGAATCAGCCCCAGCATTTT
>NA|TRBV28|NA|TRBJ2-5
CASSLSPLQGGEQETQYF
TGTGCCAGCAGTTTGTCCCCTCTACAGGGAGGGGAACAAGAGACCCAGTACTTC
>NA|TRBV27|NA|TRBJ2-7
CASSSVHYYEQYF
TGTGCCAGCAGTTCGGTCCATTACTACGAGCAGTACTTC
>TRBD1|TRBV15|NA|TRBJ1-5
CATSSEYRGDQPQHF
TGTGCCACCAGCAGTGAATACAGGGGGGATCAGCCCCAGCATTTT
>NA|TRBV19|NA|TRBJ1-2
CASTHYGPADYGYTF
TGTGCCAGTACCCACTACGGCCCAGCGGACTATGGCTACACCTTC
>NA|TRBV28|NA|TRBJ2-7
CASSFRVGDEQYF
TGTGCCAGCAGTTTTCGGGTAGGGGACGAGCAGTACTTC
>TRBD1|TRBV27|NA|TRBJ2-7
CASKLRPGQGVYEQYF
TGTGCCAGCAAACTCCGACCGGGACAGGGGGTCTACGAGCAGTACTTC
>TRBD2|TRBV30|NA|TRBJ2-3
CAWSALAGWSYFTDTQYF
TGTGCCTGGAGTGCCCTAGCGGGTTGGTCCTACTTCACAGATACGCAGTATTTT
>NA|TRBV27|NA|TRBJ2-1
CASSATKYNEQFF
TGTGCCAGCAGTGCGACTAAGTACAATGAGCAGTTCTTC
>TRBD1|TRBV27|NA|TRBJ2-1
CASSLPTTGHQISSYNEQFF
TGTGCCAGCAGTTTACCCACGACAGGGCATCAGATTAGCTCCTACAATGAGCAGTTCTTC
>TRBD1|TRBV7-8|NA|TRBJ1-5
CAMGQGNQPQHF
TGTGCCATGGGACAGGGGAATCAGCCCCAGCATTTT
>NA|TRBV7-8|NA|TRBJ2-5
CASSSSRAVGRETQYF
TGTGCCAGCAGCTCCTCTAGGGCAGTTGGGAGAGAGACCCAGTACTTC
>TRBD1|TRBV4-2|NA|TRBJ1-1
CASSQGDRGFNTEAFF
TGTGCCAGCAGCCAAGGGGACAGGGGGTTCAACACTGAAGCTTTCTTT